These T cell receptor beta chains were read from a single sample in a study of blood T cell repertoires in COVID-19. Sequencing was performed with immunoSEQ multiplex PCR; in TCRdb, only in-frame clones are kept and a portion is missing. The sample lists roughly 110,000 clones; around 84% were seen once. Material: peripheral blood. All receptors derive from a middle-aged man with acute or convalescent COVID-19. The CDR3 runs from the conserved cysteine through the conserved F or W. The D gene is left open where the match is weak. The listing skips clone size in some rows; elsewhere it reads once, few, many or a size class.

TRBJ2-3 | . | TRBV7-3 | . | TGTGCCAGCGCAGGGGGGCCCACAGATACGCAGTATTTT | CASAGGPTDTQYF
TRBJ2-1 | . | TRBV9 | . | TGTGCCAGCAGCCCCGGTGGTTCCTACAATGAGCAGTTCTTC | CASSPGGSYNEQFF
TRBJ2-3 | TRBD2 | TRBV7-2 | . | TGTGCCAGCAGCGATCCTAGCGGGGGAGAGGCGGATACGCAGTATTTT | CASSDPSGGEADTQYF
TRBJ2-3 | TRBD2 | TRBV5-4 | . | TGTGCGGGCCGAAGGGGCCTGACTAGCGGGGACACAGATACGCAGTATTTT | CAGRRGLTSGDTDTQYF
TRBJ1-2 | . | TRBV7-8 | medium-sized | TGTGCCAGCAGCTTATCTGCGCTTAACTATGGCTACACCTTC | CASSLSALNYGYTF
TRBJ2-5 | TRBD1 | TRBV11-2 | . | TGTGCCAGCAGCCCCGGGACAGGGAGTATGGAGACCCAGTACTTC | CASSPGTGSMETQYF
TRBJ2-5 | . | TRBV7-8 | . | TGTGCCAGCAGCTTAGGGACAGCCGGGGAGACCCAGTACTTC | CASSLGTAGETQYF
TRBJ1-4 | . | TRBV7-2 | . | TGTGCCAGCAGTCTTTCTGCAGGAAAACTGTTTTTT | CASSLSAGKLFF
TRBJ2-3 | . | TRBV7-3 | . | TGTGCCAGCAGCTTACAGGGTACAGATACGCAGTATTTT | CASSLQGTDTQYF
TRBJ2-7 | TRBD1 | TRBV4-3 | . | TGCGCCAGCAGCCAGGGGACAGGGGACTACGAGCAGTACTTC | CASSQGTGDYEQYF
TRBJ2-2 | . | TRBV6-5 | . | TGTGCCAGCAAAAACAGGGCCTTCGGGGAGCTGTTTTTT | CASKNRAFGELFF
TRBJ2-3 | . | TRBV9 | . | TGTGCCAGCAGCGTAGTGGCGGGGACAGATACGCAGTATTTT | CASSVVAGTDTQYF
TRBJ2-1 | . | TRBV9 | . | TGTGCCAGCAGCGAAGACTTCAGCTCCTACAATGAGCAGTTCTTC | CASSEDFSSYNEQFF
TRBJ2-3 | TRBD2 | TRBV24-1 | . | TGTGCCACCAGTGACCCTGGACTAGCGGGGGGGCTAGGGGATACGCAGTATTTT | CATSDPGLAGGLGDTQYF
TRBJ1-2 | . | TRBV7-8 | . | TGTGCCAGCAGCTTAGCCTCGGTGAGCTACACCTTC | CASSLASVSYTF
TRBJ2-7 | TRBD1 | TRBV23-1 | . | TGCGCCAGCAGTCTCTGGACAGGGATTAACTACGAGCAGTACTTC | CASSLWTGINYEQYF
TRBJ2-7 | . | TRBV7-2 | . | TGTGCCAGCAGCTTAGCGGGGGGTTCCTACGAGCAGTACTTC | CASSLAGGSYEQYF
TRBJ1-2 | . | TRBV27 | . | TGTGCCAGCAGTTTGTCGGGGAACTATGGCTACACCTTC | CASSLSGNYGYTF
TRBJ1-2 | . | TRBV6-2/TRBV6-3 | . | TGTGCCAGCAGTCGACAAGGAGGGGACTATGGCTACACCTTC | CASSRQGGDYGYTF
TRBJ2-1 | TRBD1 | TRBV5-1 | . | TGCGCCAGCAGCTTGGGGGGACAGGGGACCAATGAGCAGTTCTTC | CASSLGGQGTNEQFF
TRBJ2-3 | TRBD2 | TRBV9 | . | TGTGCCAGCAGCCCGAGCGGGGGGAGCACAGATACGCAGTATTTT | CASSPSGGSTDTQYF
TRBJ1-3 | . | TRBV11-2 | few | TGTGCCAGCAGCCTTTCGACAGGTCCTGGAAACACCATATATTTT | CASSLSTGPGNTIYF
TRBJ2-2 | TRBD1 | TRBV12-5 | . | TGTGCTAGTGGTTGGCGGGGGCGCGACAGGGGGCTGAACACCGGGGAGCTGTTTTTT | CASGWRGRDRGLNTGELFF
TRBJ2-2 | . | TRBV5-1 | once | TGCGCCAGCAGCCTGATAGAGACAGTTAACACCGGGGAGCTGTTTTTT | CASSLIETVNTGELFF
TRBJ1-3 | . | TRBV25-1 | . | TGTGCCAGCAGTGAACCGAGACAGGCCGACTCTGGAAACACCATATATTTT | CASSEPRQADSGNTIYF
TRBJ1-5 | TRBD1 | TRBV6-1 | few | TGTGCCAGCAGTGAAGAACCCCCAGGGACAGGGGTTAGTCAGCCCCAGCATTTT | CASSEEPPGTGVSQPQHF
TRBJ1-1 | . | TRBV30 | . | TGTGCCTGGCAGGAAGGGGGGAACACTGAAGCTTTCTTT | CAWQEGGNTEAFF
TRBJ2-7 | TRBD1 | TRBV7-9 | . | TGTGCCAGCAGCAACCAAGTGATGGGACAGGGTGAAGAGCAGTACTTC | CASSNQVMGQGEEQYF
TRBJ2-7 | TRBD1 | TRBV19 | . | TGTGCCAGTAGCATCGGACAGGGCGGAGACGAGCAGTACTTC | CASSIGQGGDEQYF
TRBJ1-2 | . | TRBV7-2 | . | TGTGCCAGCAGCTTAGAGGGGCCCCTTAACTATGGCTACACCTTC | CASSLEGPLNYGYTF
TRBJ2-1 | . | TRBV29-1 | . | TGCAGCGTGTTAATGGGGGGTGGCAATGAGCAGTTCTTC | CSVLMGGGNEQFF
TRBJ2-7 | . | TRBV19 | few | TGTGCCAGTAGTATCACCGGAGAAGTGACCTACGAGCAGTACTTC | CASSITGEVTYEQYF
TRBJ2-7 | TRBD1 | TRBV6-4 | . | TGTGCCAGCAGTCCCAGGGACAGGTATAAGTTC | CASSPRDRYKF
TRBJ1-1 | TRBD1 | TRBV5-1 | . | TGCGCCAGCAGCTCCGACAGGGGAAACACTGAAGCTTTCTTT | CASSSDRGNTEAFF
TRBJ2-7 | . | TRBV2 | . | TGTGCCAGCAATCACGGAGGCAGCGAGCAGTACTTC | CASNHGGSEQYF
TRBJ1-4 | TRBD1 | TRBV3-1/TRBV3-2 | . | TGTGCCAGCAGACCACAGGGGGCGGGTGAAAAACTGTTTTTT | CASRPQGAGEKLFF
TRBJ1-4 | . | TRBV7-2 | . | TGTGCCAGCAGCTTGGCCGGGACTGCCAATGAAAAACTGTTTTTT | CASSLAGTANEKLFF
TRBJ1-1 | TRBD1 | TRBV5-4 | . | TGTGCCAGCAGCTCCGGGGGACAGGGGAACACTGAAGCTTTCTTT | CASSSGGQGNTEAFF
TRBJ2-7 | . | TRBV6-5 | . | TGTGCCAGCAACGGAGCTAGCTACGAGCAGTACTTC | CASNGASYEQYF
TRBJ2-5 | . | TRBV3-1/TRBV3-2 | . | TGTGCCAGCAGCCACCCTAGACCGTACCAAGAGACCCAGTACTTC | CASSHPRPYQETQYF
TRBJ2-1 | TRBD2 | TRBV24-1 | . | TGTGCCACCCAGCGGGGCGGCTCCTACAATGAGCAGTTCTTC | CATQRGGSYNEQFF
TRBJ2-3 | . | TRBV2 | once | TGTGCCAGCAGTGGACAGAATAACGAAGCTCTCACAGATACGCAGTATTTT | CASSGQNNEALTDTQYF